Listed below are T cell receptor beta chains from one sample, sequenced in a study of preoperative IRX-2 immunotherapy in early breast cancer. TCRdb's copy holds only in-frame clones and misses some; the assay was immunoSEQ multiplex PCR. Seen here are 25,000 to 30,000 clones, 75% to 90% observed once, and the top ten hold over 1%. This material consisted of lymph node tissue, taken after IRX-2 immunotherapy. The receptors were gathered from a human donor with breast cancer. Each CDR3 is given with its conserved first and last residue. The D gene is left open where the match is weak. Clone size is shown for a subset of rows, as once, few, many or a class of expanded clone.

D gene: .
J gene: TRBJ1-5
clone size: .
V gene: TRBV18
CDR3 protein: CASSPQDGINQPQHF
CDR3 DNA: TGTGCCAGCTCACCCCAGGACGGTATCAATCAGCCCCAGCATTTT

D gene: .
J gene: TRBJ1-3
clone size: .
V gene: TRBV18
CDR3 protein: CASSPGGGSGNTIYF
CDR3 DNA: TGTGCCAGCTCACCAGGAGGGGGCTCTGGAAACACCATATATTTT

D gene: .
J gene: TRBJ1-1
clone size: .
V gene: TRBV15
CDR3 protein: CATSRGRGTMNTEAFF
CDR3 DNA: TGTGCCACCAGCAGAGGCCGGGGGACAATGAACACTGAAGCTTTCTTT

D gene: .
J gene: TRBJ1-1
clone size: .
V gene: TRBV11-3
CDR3 protein: CASSLFNSLNTEAFF
CDR3 DNA: TGTGCCAGCAGCTTGTTCAACAGCTTGAACACTGAAGCTTTCTTT

D gene: .
J gene: TRBJ1-3
clone size: once
V gene: TRBV6-8
CDR3 protein: CASSRDDYGNTIYF
CDR3 DNA: TGTGCCAGCAGCCGGGACGATTATGGAAACACCATATATTTT

D gene: .
J gene: TRBJ1-6
clone size: .
V gene: TRBV29-1
CDR3 protein: CSVTKGGPNSPLHF
CDR3 DNA: TGCAGCGTAACGAAGGGGGGACCGAATTCACCCCTCCACTTT

D gene: TRBD1
J gene: TRBJ1-6
clone size: .
V gene: TRBV11-3
CDR3 protein: CASSEDDRVASPLHF
CDR3 DNA: TGTGCCAGCAGCGAGGACGACAGGGTAGCTTCACCCCTCCACTTT

D gene: .
J gene: TRBJ2-6
clone size: .
V gene: TRBV9
CDR3 protein: CASSARDGYYSGANVLTF
CDR3 DNA: TGTGCCAGCAGCGCCCGGGACGGATATTACTCTGGGGCCAACGTCCTGACTTTC

D gene: .
J gene: TRBJ1-6
clone size: .
V gene: TRBV10-3
CDR3 protein: CAISESLVSSPLHF
CDR3 DNA: TGTGCCATCAGTGAGAGCTTAGTAAGTTCACCCCTCCACTTT

D gene: .
J gene: TRBJ2-7
clone size: .
V gene: TRBV18
CDR3 protein: CASSPLSGDEQYF
CDR3 DNA: TGTGCCAGCTCACCACTATCAGGAGACGAGCAGTACTTC

D gene: TRBD2
J gene: TRBJ2-5
clone size: .
V gene: TRBV25-1
CDR3 protein: CASSESWGTWRGQETQYF
CDR3 DNA: TGTGCCAGCAGTGAGTCTTGGGGGACTTGGCGGGGGCAAGAGACCCAGTACTTC

D gene: TRBD1
J gene: TRBJ2-7
clone size: .
V gene: TRBV30
CDR3 protein: CAWSRQGYEQYF
CDR3 DNA: TGTGCCTGGAGTCGACAGGGCTACGAGCAGTACTTC

D gene: TRBD1
J gene: TRBJ2-1
clone size: .
V gene: TRBV12-5
CDR3 protein: CASGLASGTGNNEQFF
CDR3 DNA: TGTGCTAGTGGTTTGGCTTCAGGGACAGGGAACAATGAGCAGTTCTTC

D gene: TRBD2
J gene: TRBJ2-1
clone size: once
V gene: TRBV30
CDR3 protein: CAWSGGGEQFF
CDR3 DNA: TGTGCCTGGAGTGGGGGGGGTGAGCAGTTCTTC

D gene: .
J gene: TRBJ2-7
clone size: once
V gene: TRBV10-2
CDR3 protein: CASRRDVYEQYF
CDR3 DNA: TGCGCCAGCAGGAGGGACGTCTACGAGCAGTACTTC

D gene: TRBD1
J gene: TRBJ1-6
clone size: .
V gene: TRBV19
CDR3 protein: CASSPRDRGTYNSPLHF
CDR3 DNA: TGTGCCAGTAGTCCCCGGGACAGGGGAACCTATAATTCACCCCTCCACTTT

D gene: .
J gene: TRBJ1-4
clone size: .
V gene: TRBV4-1
CDR3 protein: CASSHVVRGYKGEKLFF
CDR3 DNA: TGCGCCAGCAGCCATGTGGTCCGGGGATATAAAGGCGAAAAACTGTTTTTT

D gene: .
J gene: TRBJ1-1
clone size: .
V gene: TRBV19
CDR3 protein: CASSSKIGMNTEAFF
CDR3 DNA: TGTGCCAGTAGTTCAAAGATCGGAATGAACACTGAAGCTTTCTTT

D gene: .
J gene: TRBJ1-2
clone size: .
V gene: TRBV10-1
CDR3 protein: CASSELSGPRSYTF
CDR3 DNA: TGCGCCAGCAGTGAGCTTTCGGGCCCTAGGAGCTACACCTTC

D gene: TRBD2
J gene: TRBJ2-2
clone size: .
V gene: TRBV6-8
CDR3 protein: CASSGLAENTGELFF
CDR3 DNA: TGTGCCAGCAGTGGACTAGCGGAGAACACCGGGGAGCTGTTTTTT

D gene: .
J gene: TRBJ1-3
clone size: few
V gene: TRBV9
CDR3 protein: CASSEPRAGNTIYF
CDR3 DNA: TGTGCCAGCAGTGAGCCCAGGGCTGGAAACACCATATATTTT

D gene: TRBD2
J gene: TRBJ2-7
clone size: .
V gene: TRBV7-6
CDR3 protein: CASSSPGLVYEQYF
CDR3 DNA: TGTGCCAGCAGTTCCCCGGGACTAGTCTACGAGCAGTACTTC

D gene: TRBD1
J gene: TRBJ2-5
clone size: .
V gene: TRBV19
CDR3 protein: CASSPTGVETQYF
CDR3 DNA: TGTGCCAGTAGTCCGACAGGGGTAGAGACCCAGTACTTC

D gene: TRBD1
J gene: TRBJ1-3
clone size: .
V gene: TRBV15
CDR3 protein: CATSRGDRDPGNTIYF
CDR3 DNA: TGTGCCACCAGCAGAGGGGACAGAGACCCTGGAAACACCATATATTTT

D gene: TRBD1
J gene: TRBJ2-3
clone size: .
V gene: TRBV6-8
CDR3 protein: CASSRDRGTDTQYF
CDR3 DNA: TGTGCCAGCAGTCGGGACAGGGGCACAGATACGCAGTATTTT

D gene: TRBD1
J gene: TRBJ1-5
clone size: .
V gene: TRBV28
CDR3 protein: CASRTGGGNQPQHF
CDR3 DNA: TGTGCCAGCAGAACAGGGGGCGGCAATCAGCCCCAGCATTTT

D gene: .
J gene: TRBJ1-1
clone size: .
V gene: TRBV11-3
CDR3 protein: CASSYYSLGQSEAFF
CDR3 DNA: TGTGCCAGCAGCTACTATAGTCTAGGCCAATCTGAAGCTTTCTTT

D gene: .
J gene: TRBJ2-7
clone size: .
V gene: TRBV15
CDR3 protein: CATSRDLTEAYEQYF
CDR3 DNA: TGTGCCACCAGCAGAGACTTGACAGAAGCCTACGAGCAGTACTTC

D gene: .
J gene: TRBJ2-4
clone size: .
V gene: TRBV28
CDR3 protein: CASSSHRGAVGAKNIQYF
CDR3 DNA: TGTGCCAGCAGTTCCCATCGTGGCGCCGTGGGGGCCAAAAACATTCAGTACTTC

D gene: .
J gene: TRBJ2-4
clone size: .
V gene: TRBV6-8
CDR3 protein: CASSLALAKNIQYF
CDR3 DNA: TGTGCCAGCAGTTTAGCTCTGGCCAAAAACATTCAGTACTTC

D gene: .
J gene: TRBJ1-1
clone size: .
V gene: TRBV29-1
CDR3 protein: CSVVRGAGGIEAFF
CDR3 DNA: TGCAGCGTTGTGCGGGGGGCGGGCGGTATTGAGGCTTTCTTT

D gene: .
J gene: TRBJ2-2
clone size: few
V gene: TRBV15
CDR3 protein: CATSRDVGMDLNTGELFF
CDR3 DNA: TGTGCCACCAGCAGAGATGTCGGGATGGATTTGAACACCGGGGAGCTGTTTTTT

D gene: TRBD2
J gene: TRBJ2-7
clone size: .
V gene: TRBV19
CDR3 protein: CASKVTGRNENYEQYF
CDR3 DNA: TGTGCCAGTAAGGTGACCGGGAGGAACGAAAACTACGAGCAGTACTTC

D gene: .
J gene: TRBJ2-1
clone size: once
V gene: TRBV7-1
CDR3 protein: CASSSQLLNEQFF
CDR3 DNA: TGTGCCAGCAGCTCCCAACTGTTGAATGAGCAGTTCTTC